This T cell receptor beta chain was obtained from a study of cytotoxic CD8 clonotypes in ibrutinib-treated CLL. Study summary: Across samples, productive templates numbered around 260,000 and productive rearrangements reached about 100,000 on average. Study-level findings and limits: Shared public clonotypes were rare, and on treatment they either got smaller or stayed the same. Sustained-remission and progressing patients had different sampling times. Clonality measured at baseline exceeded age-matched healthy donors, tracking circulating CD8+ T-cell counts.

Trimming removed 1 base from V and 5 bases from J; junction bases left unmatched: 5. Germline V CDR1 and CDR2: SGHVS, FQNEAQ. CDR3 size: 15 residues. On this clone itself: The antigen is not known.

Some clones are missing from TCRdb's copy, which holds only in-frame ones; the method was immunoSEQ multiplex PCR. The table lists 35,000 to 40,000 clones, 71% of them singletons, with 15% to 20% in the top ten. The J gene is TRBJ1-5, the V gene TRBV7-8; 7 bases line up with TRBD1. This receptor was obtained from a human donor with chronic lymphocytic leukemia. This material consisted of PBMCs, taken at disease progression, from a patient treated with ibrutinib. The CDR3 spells CASSLVAGGHQPQHF. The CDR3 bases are TGTGCCAGCAGCTTAGTGGCAGGGGGTCATCAGCCCCAGCATTTT.